This entry is about one T cell receptor (beta chain). Its cognate antigen is unknown. This sample stems from a study of identical twins. Study-level findings and limits: Abundant beta clonotypes from cord blood had fewer insertions, unlike memory repertoires, which showed none.

Trimming took 4 bases from V and 0 from J; bases not matched to a gene: 10. This CDR3 contains 17 residues. CDR1 and CDR2 from the germline V gene are SGHRS and YFSETQ. From the 5' RACE reads, TCRdb called clonotypes with MiXCR, one entry per CDR3 protein. The sample lists some 1,700,000 distinct CDR3 sequences; about 30% were seen once. Sequenced sample: cord blood. The TCR was taken from a newborn girl in good health. V gene TRBV5-1 combines with J gene TRBJ1-3; TRBD1 matches 7 bases. The CDR3 spells CASSPRSGQVSGNTIYF. In DNA, the CDR3 is TGCGCCAGCAGCCCGCGTTCCGGACAGGTCTCTGGAAACACCATATATTTT.